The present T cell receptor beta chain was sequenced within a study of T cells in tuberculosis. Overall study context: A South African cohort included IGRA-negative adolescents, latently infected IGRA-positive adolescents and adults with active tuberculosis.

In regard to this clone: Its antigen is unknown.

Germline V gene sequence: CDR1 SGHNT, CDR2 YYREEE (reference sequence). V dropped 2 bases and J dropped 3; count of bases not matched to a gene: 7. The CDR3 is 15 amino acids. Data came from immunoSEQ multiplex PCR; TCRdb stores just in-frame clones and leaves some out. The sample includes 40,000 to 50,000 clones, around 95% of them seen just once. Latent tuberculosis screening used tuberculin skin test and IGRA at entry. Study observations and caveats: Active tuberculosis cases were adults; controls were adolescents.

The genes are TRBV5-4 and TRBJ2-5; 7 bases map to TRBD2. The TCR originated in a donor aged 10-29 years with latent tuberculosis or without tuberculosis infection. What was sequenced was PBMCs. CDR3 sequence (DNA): TGTGCCAGCAGCTTAAGGGGAGGGTTGAAAGAGACCCAGTACTTC. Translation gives CASSLRGGLKETQYF.